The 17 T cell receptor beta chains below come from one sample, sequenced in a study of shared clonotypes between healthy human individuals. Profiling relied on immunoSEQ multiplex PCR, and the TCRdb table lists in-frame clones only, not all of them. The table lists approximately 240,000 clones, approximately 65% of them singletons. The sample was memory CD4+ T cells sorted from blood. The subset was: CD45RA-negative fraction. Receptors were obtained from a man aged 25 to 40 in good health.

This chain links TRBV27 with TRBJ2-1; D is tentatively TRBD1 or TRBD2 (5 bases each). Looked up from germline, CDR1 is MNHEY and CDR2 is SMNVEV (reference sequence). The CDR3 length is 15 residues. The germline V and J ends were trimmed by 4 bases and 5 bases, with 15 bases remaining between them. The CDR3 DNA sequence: TGTGCCAGCAGTTCCCGGGACCCCCGCGACAATGAGCAGTTCTTC. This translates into CASSSRDPRDNEQFF.

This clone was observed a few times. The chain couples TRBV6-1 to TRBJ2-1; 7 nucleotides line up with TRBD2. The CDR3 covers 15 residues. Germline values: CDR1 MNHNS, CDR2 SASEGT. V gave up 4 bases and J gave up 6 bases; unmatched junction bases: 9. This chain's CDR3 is CASSVAGAFGNEQFF. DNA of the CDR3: TGTGCCAGCAGTGTTGCGGGAGCGTTTGGCAATGAGCAGTTCTTC.

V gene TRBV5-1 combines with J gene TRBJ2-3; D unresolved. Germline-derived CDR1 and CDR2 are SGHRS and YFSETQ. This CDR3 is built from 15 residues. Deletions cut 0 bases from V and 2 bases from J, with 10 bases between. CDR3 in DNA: TGCGCCAGCAGCTTGGGTTTGGGTCACACAGATACGCAGTATTTT. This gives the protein CASSLGLGHTDTQYF.

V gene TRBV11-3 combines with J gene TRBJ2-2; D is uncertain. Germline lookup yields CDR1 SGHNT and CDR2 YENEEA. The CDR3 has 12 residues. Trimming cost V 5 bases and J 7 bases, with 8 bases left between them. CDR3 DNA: TGTGCCAGCAGCCAGGTCCACGGGGAGCTGTTTTTT. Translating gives CASSQVHGELFF.

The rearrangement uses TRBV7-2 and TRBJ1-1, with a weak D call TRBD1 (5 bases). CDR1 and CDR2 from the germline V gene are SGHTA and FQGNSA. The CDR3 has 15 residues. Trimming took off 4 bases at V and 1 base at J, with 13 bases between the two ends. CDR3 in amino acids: CASSSGRVKNTEAFF. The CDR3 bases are TGTGCCAGCAGCTCGGGACGAGTTAAGAACACTGAAGCTTTCTTT.

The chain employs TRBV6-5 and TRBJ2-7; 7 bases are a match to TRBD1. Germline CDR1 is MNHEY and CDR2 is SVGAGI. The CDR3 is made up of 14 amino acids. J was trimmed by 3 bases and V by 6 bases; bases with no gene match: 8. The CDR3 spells CASSLTGLSYEQYF. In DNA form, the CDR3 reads TGTGCCAGCAGCCTGACAGGGTTGAGCTACGAGCAGTACTTC.

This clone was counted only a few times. As DNA, the CDR3 is TGTGCCACCAGCAGTGACAGGTACTCTAGCAATCAGCCCCAGCATTTT. Translated: CATSSDRYSSNQPQHF. This chain links TRBV15 with TRBJ1-5, with D possibly TRBD1 on 6 matching bases. Germline CDR1 LNHNV, CDR2 YYDKDF (reference sequence). The CDR3 spans 16 residues. The V end lost 3 bases, the J end lost 0 bases, and 12 bases lay between the germline ends.

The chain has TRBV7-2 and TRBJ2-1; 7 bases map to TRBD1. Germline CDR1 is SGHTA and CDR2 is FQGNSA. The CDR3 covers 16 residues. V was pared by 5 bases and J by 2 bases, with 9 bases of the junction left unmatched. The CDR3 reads CASSPRTGPTYNEQFF. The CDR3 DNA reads TGTGCCAGCAGCCCCCGGACAGGACCTACCTACAATGAGCAGTTCTTC.

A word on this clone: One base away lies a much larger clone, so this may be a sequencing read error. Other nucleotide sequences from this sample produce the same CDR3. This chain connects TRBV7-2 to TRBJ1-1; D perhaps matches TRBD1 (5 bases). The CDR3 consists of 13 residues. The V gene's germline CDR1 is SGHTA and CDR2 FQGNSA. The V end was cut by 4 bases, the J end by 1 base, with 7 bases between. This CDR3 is CASSSDRNTEAFF. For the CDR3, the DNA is TGTGCCAGCAGCTCTGACAGGAACACTGAAGCTTTCTTT. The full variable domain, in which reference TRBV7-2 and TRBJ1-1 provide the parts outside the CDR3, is GAGVSQSPSNKVTEKGKDVELRCDPISGHTALYWYRQSLGQGLEFLIYFQGNSAPDKSGLPSDRFSAERTGGSVSTLTIQRTQQEDSAVYLCASSSDRNTEAFFGQGTRLTVV.

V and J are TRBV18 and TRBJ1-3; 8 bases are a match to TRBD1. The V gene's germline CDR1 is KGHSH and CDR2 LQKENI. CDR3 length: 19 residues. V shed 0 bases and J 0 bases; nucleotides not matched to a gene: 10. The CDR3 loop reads CASSPPRGTGTFSGNTIYF. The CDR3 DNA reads TGTGCCAGCTCACCACCGCGGGGGACAGGTACCTTCTCTGGAAACACCATATATTTT.

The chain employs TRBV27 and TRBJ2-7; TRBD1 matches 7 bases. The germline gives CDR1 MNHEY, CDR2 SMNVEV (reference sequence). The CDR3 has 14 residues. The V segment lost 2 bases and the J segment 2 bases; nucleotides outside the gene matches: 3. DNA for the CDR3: TGTGCCAGCAGTTTAAATGGACAGGCCTACGAGCAGTACTTC. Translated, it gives CASSLNGQAYEQYF.

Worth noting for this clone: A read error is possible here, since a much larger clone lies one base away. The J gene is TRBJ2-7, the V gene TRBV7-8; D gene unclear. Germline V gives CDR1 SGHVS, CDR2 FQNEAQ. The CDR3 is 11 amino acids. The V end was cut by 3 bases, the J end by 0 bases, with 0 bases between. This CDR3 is CASSFSYEQYF. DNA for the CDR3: TGTGCCAGCAGCTTCTCCTACGAGCAGTACTTC.

This chain's CDR3 is CASSRTSGSITGELFF. Written as DNA, the CDR3 is TGTGCCAGTAGTAGAACTAGCGGGAGTATCACCGGGGAGCTGTTTTTT. This chain joins TRBV19 and TRBJ2-2; TRBD2 matches 11 bases. Trimming took 4 bases from V and 4 from J; bases not matched to a gene: 5. CDR3 length: 16 residues. CDR1 and CDR2 (germline): LNHDA, SQIVND (reference sequence).

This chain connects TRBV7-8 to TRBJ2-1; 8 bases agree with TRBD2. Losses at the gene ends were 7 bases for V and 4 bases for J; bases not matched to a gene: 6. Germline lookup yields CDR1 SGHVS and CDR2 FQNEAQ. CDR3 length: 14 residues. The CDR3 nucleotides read TGTGCCAGCATTCTGACTAGCGCTTACAATGAGCAGTTCTTC. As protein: CASILTSAYNEQFF.

In nucleotides, the CDR3 is TGCGCCAGCAGTGACAGACTAGCGGGGTACAATGAGCAGTTCTTC. Protein: CASSDRLAGYNEQFF. V and J are TRBV10-2 and TRBJ2-1, with 11 bases that match TRBD2. Germline loops: CDR1 WSHSY, CDR2 SAAADI. This CDR3 is 15 amino acids long. The junction had 2 bases not matched to a gene; V was cut back by 3 bases and J by 4 bases.

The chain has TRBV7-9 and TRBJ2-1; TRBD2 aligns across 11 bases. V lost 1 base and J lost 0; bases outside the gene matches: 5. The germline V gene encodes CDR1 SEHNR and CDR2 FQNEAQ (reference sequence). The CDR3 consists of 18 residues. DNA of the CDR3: TGTGCCAGCAGCTTAGGGACTAGCGGGTTTTACTCCTACAATGAGCAGTTCTTC. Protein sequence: CASSLGTSGFYSYNEQFF.

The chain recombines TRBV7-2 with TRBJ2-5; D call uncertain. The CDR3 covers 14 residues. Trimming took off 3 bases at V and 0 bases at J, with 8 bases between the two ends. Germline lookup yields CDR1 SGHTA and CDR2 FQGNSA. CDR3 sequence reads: CASSFNGYQETQYF. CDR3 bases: TGTGCCAGCAGCTTTAATGGGTACCAAGAGACCCAGTACTTC.